This T cell receptor (beta chain) was identified during a study of blood T cell repertoires in COVID-19. Study information: Samples came from the United States, Italy and Spain, spanning acute and convalescent COVID-19. T cells, B-cell-depleted T cells, or PBMCs provided the cDNA or gDNA that served as material.

Methods used by the authors: Amplification of reference gene primers provided the estimated nucleated cell counts. TCRdb's copy holds only in-frame clones and misses some; the assay was immunoSEQ multiplex PCR. The DNA was the basis for D and trimming; V, J and clone size are from that table. The profile shows about 120,000 clones, 85% to 90% of them singletons. CDR1 and CDR2 from the germline V gene are MNHNS and SASEGT. The V gene lost 2 bases and the J gene lost 6 bases, with 10 bases spanning the gap. This CDR3 contains 13 residues. The receptor was isolated from a human donor in a cohort sampled during active COVID-19. Sequenced material: peripheral blood. This sequence joins TRBV6-1 and TRBJ1-2; D is possibly TRBD1 (5 bases). CDR3 sequence: CASSESRVNGYTF. The CDR3 DNA sequence: TGTGCCAGCAGTGAAAGCAGGGTAAATGGCTACACCTTC.